Below, one T cell receptor beta chain is given with its context. Original processing methods: Reference gene primer amplification gave estimated nucleated cell counts. Generated by immunoSEQ multiplex PCR, the TCRdb table keeps only in-frame clones and is missing some. Clone size and the V and J calls come from that table; the DNA yielded D and trimming. Of over 200,000 clones listed, 65% to 85% are singletons. This specimen comes from a study of blood T cell repertoires in COVID-19. Study-level background: Acute and convalescent COVID-19 specimens originated in the United States, Italy and Spain. The analysed material was cDNA or gDNA that came from T cells, B-cell-depleted T cells, or PBMCs.

Germline assignment: CDR1 LNHDA and CDR2 SQIVND (reference sequence). CDR3 length: 14 residues. V trimming: 8 bases; J trimming: 2 bases; junction bases outside the gene matches: 1. The sequence was obtained from a man in his forties or fifties with active or convalescent COVID-19. The sequenced sample was peripheral blood. This chain joins TRBV19 and TRBJ2-6; 9 bases are a match to TRBD2. CDR3: CASSSGAGANVLTF. The CDR3 nucleotides are TGTGCCAGTTCTAGCGGGGCTGGGGCCAACGTCCTGACTTTC.